This TCR beta chain was obtained from a study of response to subunit inactivated influenza vaccine. The CDR3 sequence is 16 residues long. Germline CDR1 SGHAT, CDR2 FQNNGV. Broader study findings: Each seasonal influenza vaccination recruits few new T cells, the authors suggested.

TCRdb independently ran MiXCR on the RT-PCR reads; one entry per CDR3 protein. Of a few hundred thousand distinct CDR3 sequences in the sample, 12% were seen once. As concerns this clonotype: Antigen unknown.

The sequence came from a man over 45 who received an inactivated influenza vaccine. V usage is TRBV11-2 and J usage is TRBJ1-5, with D unclear. The DNA matches TRBJ2-3 better at its end, which makes the J call doubtful. Sequenced material: non-naive T cells sorted from PBMCs, taken less than 15 days before vaccination. The CDR3 reads CASSLDGWATNQPQYF. The CDR3 nucleotides read TGTGCCAGCAGCTTAGATGGCTGGGCTACTAATCAGCCCCAGTATTTT.